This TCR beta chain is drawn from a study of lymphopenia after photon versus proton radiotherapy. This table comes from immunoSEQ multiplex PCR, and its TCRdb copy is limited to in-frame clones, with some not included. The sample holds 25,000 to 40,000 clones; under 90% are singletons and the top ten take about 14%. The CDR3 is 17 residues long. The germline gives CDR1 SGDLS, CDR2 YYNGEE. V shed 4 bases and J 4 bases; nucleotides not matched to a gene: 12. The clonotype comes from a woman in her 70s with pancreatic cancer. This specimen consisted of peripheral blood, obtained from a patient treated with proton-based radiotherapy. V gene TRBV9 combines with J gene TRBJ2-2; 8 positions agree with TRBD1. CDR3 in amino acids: CASSTQGAGGSTGELFF. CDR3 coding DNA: TGTGCCAGCAGCACCCAGGGGGCAGGGGGTTCCACCGGGGAGCTGTTTTTT.